The 10 T cell receptor beta chains listed next were all sequenced from one sample in a study of blood T cell repertoires in COVID-19. The table came from immunoSEQ multiplex PCR; TCRdb's copy has only in-frame clones and leaves some out. The sample consists of some 71,000 clones, 84% of them appearing once. Material for sequencing was peripheral blood. The receptors derive from a middle-aged man with COVID-19, enrolled during active disease.

The chain employs TRBV10-3 and TRBJ2-5; a possible D gene is TRBD1 (6 bases). Germline CDR1 ENHRY, CDR2 SYGVKD. CDR3 size: 14 residues. Trimming stripped 6 bases from V and 3 bases from J, with 14 bases between. The CDR3: CAISPGTLEETQYF. The CDR3 DNA is TGTGCCATCAGCCCCGGGACACTGGAAGAGACCCAGTACTTC.

V and J are TRBV9 and TRBJ2-3, with 7 bases identical to TRBD2. V lost 0 bases and J lost 2; bases outside the gene matches: 9. Germline CDR1 is SGDLS and CDR2 is YYNGEE. CDR3 length equals 17 residues. CDR3 DNA: TGTGCCAGCAGCGTAGATCGGGGGGTGGACATCACAGATACGCAGTATTTT. Encoded protein: CASSVDRGVDITDTQYF. The full variable domain, rest sourced from reference TRBV9 and TRBJ2-3, is DSGVTQTPKHLITATGQRVTLRCSPRSGDLSVYWYQQSLDQGLQFLIQYYNGEERAKGNILERFSAQQFPDLHSELNLSSLELGDSALYFCASSVDRGVDITDTQYFGPGTRLTVL.

The rearrangement links TRBV2 to TRBJ2-2, with 10 bases aligning to TRBD1. The CDR3 is 15 amino acids. V lost 11 bases, J lost 4 bases, and 10 bases stayed unmatched. Germline V gene data show CDR1 as SNHLY and CDR2 as FYNNEI. The CDR3, as DNA: TGTGCCGGCAAACCGGGACAGGGGCCCACCGGGGAGCTGTTTTTT. It translates to CAGKPGQGPTGELFF.

V gene TRBV4-2 combines with J gene TRBJ2-3; 7 bases are shared with TRBD2. In germline, CDR1 is LGHNA, CDR2 YNFKEQ. V was pared by 2 bases and J by 2 bases, with 7 bases of the junction left unmatched. The CDR3 length is 16 residues. The CDR3 sequence: CASSQQRGDYTDTQYF. CDR3 nucleotides: TGTGCCAGCAGCCAACAACGGGGGGACTACACAGATACGCAGTATTTT.

The chain carries TRBV28 and TRBJ2-7; 7 bases are shared with TRBD2. Looked up from germline, CDR1 is MDHEN and CDR2 is SYDVKM. V lost 4 bases and J lost 3; bases outside the gene matches: 3. This CDR3 has 13 residues. CDR3 protein: CASSSGGGYEQYF. CDR3 sequence (DNA): TGTGCCAGCAGTTCCGGCGGGGGCTACGAGCAGTACTTC.

The J gene is TRBJ1-6, the V gene TRBV7-9; maybe TRBD1 (5 bases). From germline, CDR1 is SEHNR and CDR2 FQNEAQ (reference sequence). Trimming took 3 bases from V and 4 from J, leaving 7 bases between them. The length of the CDR3 is 14 residues. In DNA form, the CDR3 reads TGTGCCAGCAGCTTTGACAGTTATAATTCACCCCTCCACTTT. Its translation is CASSFDSYNSPLHF.

The chain has TRBV27 and TRBJ1-5, with TRBD1 as a possible D gene (6 bases). The germline V gene encodes CDR1 MNHEY and CDR2 SMNVEV (reference sequence). Trimming shortened V by 7 bases and J by 4 bases, and 17 bases separated the two germline ends. The CDR3 is made up of 15 amino acids. DNA of the CDR3: TGTGCCAGCACACTGACAGGACAGCTGAATCAGCCCCAGCATTTT. This sequence encodes CASTLTGQLNQPQHF.

V and J are TRBV7-9 and TRBJ2-3; a weak D match, TRBD1 (5 bases). Trimming cost V 1 base and J 1 base, with 9 bases left between them. CDR1 and CDR2 from the germline V gene are SEHNR and FQNEAQ (reference sequence). CDR3 length: 15 amino acids. CDR3 in amino acids: CASSLELGGTDTQYF. The CDR3 bases are TGTGCCAGCAGCTTAGAGTTAGGGGGCACAGATACGCAGTATTTT.

The V call is TRBV3-1 (or the pseudogene TRBV3-2), the J call TRBJ1-1; D unresolved. Germline lookup yields CDR1 LGHDT and CDR2 YNNKEL (reference sequence). This CDR3 region has 13 residues. V was pared by 4 bases and J by 7 bases, with 13 bases between. The CDR3 sequence: CASSPYLNFEAFF. DNA of the CDR3: TGTGCCAGCAGCCCTTATCTAAACTTTGAAGCTTTCTTT.

This clone was seen a handful of times. This chain joins TRBV19 and TRBJ1-1; D not resolved. Trimming removed 6 bases at V and 0 bases at J, with 14 bases between. This CDR3 has 15 residues. CDR1 and CDR2 from the germline V gene are LNHDA and SQIVND (reference sequence). The CDR3 DNA sequence: TGTGCCAGTAGCCGTTCTCGTTACATGAACACTGAAGCTTTCTTT. As protein: CASSRSRYMNTEAFF.